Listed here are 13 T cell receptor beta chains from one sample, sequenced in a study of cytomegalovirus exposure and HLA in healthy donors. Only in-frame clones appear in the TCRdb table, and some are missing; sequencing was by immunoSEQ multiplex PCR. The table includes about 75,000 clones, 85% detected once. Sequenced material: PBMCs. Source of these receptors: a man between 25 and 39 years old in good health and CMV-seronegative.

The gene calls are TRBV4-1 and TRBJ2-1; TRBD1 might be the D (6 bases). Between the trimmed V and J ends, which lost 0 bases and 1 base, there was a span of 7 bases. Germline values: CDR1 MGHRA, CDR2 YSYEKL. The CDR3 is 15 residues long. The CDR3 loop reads CASSQDDRSYNEQFF. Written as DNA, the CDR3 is TGCGCCAGCAGCCAAGATGACAGGTCCTACAATGAGCAGTTCTTC.

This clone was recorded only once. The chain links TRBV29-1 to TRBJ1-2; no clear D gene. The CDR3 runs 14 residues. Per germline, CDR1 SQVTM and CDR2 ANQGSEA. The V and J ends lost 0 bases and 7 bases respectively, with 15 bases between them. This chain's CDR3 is CSVEERGQRSGYTF. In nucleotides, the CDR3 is TGCAGCGTTGAAGAACGGGGTCAGCGGAGTGGCTACACCTTC.

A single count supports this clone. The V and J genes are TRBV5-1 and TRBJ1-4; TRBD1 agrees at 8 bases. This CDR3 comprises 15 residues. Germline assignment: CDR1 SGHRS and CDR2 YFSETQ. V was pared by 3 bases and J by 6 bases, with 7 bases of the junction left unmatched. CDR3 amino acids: CASSSQGQAHEKLFF. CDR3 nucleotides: TGCGCCAGCAGCTCGCAGGGACAGGCCCATGAAAAACTGTTTTTT.

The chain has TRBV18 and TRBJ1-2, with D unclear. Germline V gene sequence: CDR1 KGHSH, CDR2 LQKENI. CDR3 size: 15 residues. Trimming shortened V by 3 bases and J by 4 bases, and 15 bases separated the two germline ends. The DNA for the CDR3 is TGTGCCAGCTCACCCCAGAGGGAGTCAATCTATGGCTACACCTTC. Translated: CASSPQRESIYGYTF.

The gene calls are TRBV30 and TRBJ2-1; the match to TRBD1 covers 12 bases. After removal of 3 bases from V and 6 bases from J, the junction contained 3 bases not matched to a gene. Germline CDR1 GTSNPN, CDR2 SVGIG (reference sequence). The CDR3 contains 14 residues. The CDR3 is CAWRGQGASNEQFF. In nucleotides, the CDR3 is TGTGCCTGGAGGGGACAGGGGGCTAGCAATGAGCAGTTCTTC.

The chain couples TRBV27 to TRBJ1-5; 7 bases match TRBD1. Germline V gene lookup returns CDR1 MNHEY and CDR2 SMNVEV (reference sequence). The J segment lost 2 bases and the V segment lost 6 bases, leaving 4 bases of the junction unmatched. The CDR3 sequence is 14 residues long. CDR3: CASRPQGGNQPQHF. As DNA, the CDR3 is TGTGCCAGCAGGCCTCAGGGGGGCAATCAGCCCCAGCATTTT.

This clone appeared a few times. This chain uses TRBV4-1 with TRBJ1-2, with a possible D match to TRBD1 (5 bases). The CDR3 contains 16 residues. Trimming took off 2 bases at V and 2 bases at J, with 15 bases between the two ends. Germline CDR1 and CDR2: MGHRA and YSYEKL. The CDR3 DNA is TGCGCCAGCAGCCAACGCCAGACAGTGATAAACTATGGCTACACCTTC. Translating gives CASSQRQTVINYGYTF.

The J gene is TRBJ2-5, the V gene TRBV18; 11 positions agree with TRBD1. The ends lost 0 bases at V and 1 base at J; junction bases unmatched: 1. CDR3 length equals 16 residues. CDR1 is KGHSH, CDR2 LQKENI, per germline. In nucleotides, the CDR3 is TGTGCCAGCTCACCACCCGGGACAGGGGGCCAAGAGACCCAGTACTTC. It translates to CASSPPGTGGQETQYF.

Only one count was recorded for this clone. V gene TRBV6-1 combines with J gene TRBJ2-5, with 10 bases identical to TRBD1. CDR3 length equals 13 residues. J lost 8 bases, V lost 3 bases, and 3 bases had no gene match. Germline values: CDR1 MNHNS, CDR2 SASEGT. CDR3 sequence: CASSEGQGYTQYF. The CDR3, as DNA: TGTGCCAGCAGTGAGGGACAGGGGTACACCCAGTACTTC.

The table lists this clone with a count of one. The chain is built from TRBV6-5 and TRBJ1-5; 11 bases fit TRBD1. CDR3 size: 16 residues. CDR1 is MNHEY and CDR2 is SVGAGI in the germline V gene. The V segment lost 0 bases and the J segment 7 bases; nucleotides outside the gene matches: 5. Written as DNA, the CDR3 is TGTGCCAGCAGTTACTCGGGGGACAGGGGGGGGCAGCCCCAGCATTTT. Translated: CASSYSGDRGGQPQHF.

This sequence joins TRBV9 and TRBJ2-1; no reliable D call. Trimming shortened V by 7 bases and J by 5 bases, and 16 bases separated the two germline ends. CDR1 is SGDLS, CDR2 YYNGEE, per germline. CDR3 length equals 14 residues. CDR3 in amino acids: CASARGPADNEQFF. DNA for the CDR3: TGTGCCAGCGCCCGCGGCCCGGCGGACAATGAGCAGTTCTTC.

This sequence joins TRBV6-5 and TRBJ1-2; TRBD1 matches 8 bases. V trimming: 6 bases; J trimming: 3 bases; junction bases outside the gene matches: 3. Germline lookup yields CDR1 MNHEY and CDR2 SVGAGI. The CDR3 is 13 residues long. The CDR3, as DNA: TGTGCCAGCAGAGACAGGGGCGACTATGGCTACACCTTC. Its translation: CASRDRGDYGYTF.

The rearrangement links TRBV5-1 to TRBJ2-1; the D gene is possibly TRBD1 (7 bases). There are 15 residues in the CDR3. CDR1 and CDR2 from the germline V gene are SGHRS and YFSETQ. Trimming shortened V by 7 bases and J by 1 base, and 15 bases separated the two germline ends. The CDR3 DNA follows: TGCGCCAGCGGGGAGGACAGGTCATCCTACAATGAGCAGTTCTTC. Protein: CASGEDRSSYNEQFF.